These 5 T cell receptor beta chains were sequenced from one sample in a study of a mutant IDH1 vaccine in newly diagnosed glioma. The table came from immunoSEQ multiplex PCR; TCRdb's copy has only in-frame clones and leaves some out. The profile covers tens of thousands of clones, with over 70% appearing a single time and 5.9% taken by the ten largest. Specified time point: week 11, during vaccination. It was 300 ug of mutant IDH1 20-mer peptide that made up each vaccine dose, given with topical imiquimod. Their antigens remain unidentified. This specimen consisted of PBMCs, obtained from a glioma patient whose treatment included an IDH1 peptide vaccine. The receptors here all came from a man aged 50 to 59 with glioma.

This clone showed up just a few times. The CDR3: CAIDRGTDGNTIYF. The CDR3 DNA follows: TGTGCCATCGACAGGGGAACGGACGGAAACACCATATATTTT. This chain uses TRBV10-3 with TRBJ1-3; TRBD1 matches at 8 bases. Trimming cost V 8 bases and J 4 bases; bases outside gene matches: 7. This CDR3 has 14 amino acids. Germline V gene lookup returns CDR1 ENHRY and CDR2 SYGVKD.

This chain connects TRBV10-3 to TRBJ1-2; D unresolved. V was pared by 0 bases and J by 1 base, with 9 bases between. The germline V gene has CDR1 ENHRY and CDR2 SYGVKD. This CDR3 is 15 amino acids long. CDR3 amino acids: CAISESRGFNYGYTF. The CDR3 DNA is TGTGCCATCAGTGAGTCCAGAGGATTTAACTATGGCTACACCTTC.

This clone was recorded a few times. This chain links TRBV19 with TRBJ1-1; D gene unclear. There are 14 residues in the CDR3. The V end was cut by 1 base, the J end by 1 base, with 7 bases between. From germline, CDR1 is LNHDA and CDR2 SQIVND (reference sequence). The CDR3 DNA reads TGTGCCAGTAGTATAGGGCGAGAGAACACTGAAGCTTTCTTT. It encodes CASSIGRENTEAFF.

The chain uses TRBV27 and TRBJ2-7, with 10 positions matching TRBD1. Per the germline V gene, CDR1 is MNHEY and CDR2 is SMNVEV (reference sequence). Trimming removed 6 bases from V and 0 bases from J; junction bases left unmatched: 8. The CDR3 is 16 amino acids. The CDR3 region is CASSTGTGATSYEQYF. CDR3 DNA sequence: TGTGCCAGCAGCACCGGGACAGGGGCCACCTCCTACGAGCAGTACTTC.

The CDR3 bases are TGTGCCAGCAGCTTTAATGGGCAGGGCGGAGACGAGCAGTACTTC. This codes for CASSFNGQGGDEQYF. The chain uses TRBV5-6 and TRBJ2-7; a weak D match, TRBD1 (5 bases). In germline, CDR1 is SGHDT, CDR2 YYEEEE. V was cut by 2 bases and J by 5 bases, with 17 bases left in between. CDR3 length: 15 amino acids. Full variable domain (missing parts from reference TRBV5-6 and TRBJ2-7): DAGVTQSPTHLIKTRGQQVTLRCSPKSGHDTVSWYQQALGQGPQFIFQYYEEEERQRGNFPDRFSGHQFPNYSSELNVNALLLGDSALYLCASSFNGQGGDEQYFGPGTRLTVT.